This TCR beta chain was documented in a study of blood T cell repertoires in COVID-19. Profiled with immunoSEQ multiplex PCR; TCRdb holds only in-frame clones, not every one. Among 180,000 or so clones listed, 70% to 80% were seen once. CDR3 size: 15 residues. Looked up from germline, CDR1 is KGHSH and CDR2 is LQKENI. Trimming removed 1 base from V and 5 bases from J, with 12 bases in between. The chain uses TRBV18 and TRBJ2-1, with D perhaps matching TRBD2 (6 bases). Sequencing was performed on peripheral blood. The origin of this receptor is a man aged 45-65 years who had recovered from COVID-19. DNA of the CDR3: TGTGCCAGCTCACCACGACTAGATCCAGACAATGAGCAGTTCTTC. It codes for CASSPRLDPDNEQFF.